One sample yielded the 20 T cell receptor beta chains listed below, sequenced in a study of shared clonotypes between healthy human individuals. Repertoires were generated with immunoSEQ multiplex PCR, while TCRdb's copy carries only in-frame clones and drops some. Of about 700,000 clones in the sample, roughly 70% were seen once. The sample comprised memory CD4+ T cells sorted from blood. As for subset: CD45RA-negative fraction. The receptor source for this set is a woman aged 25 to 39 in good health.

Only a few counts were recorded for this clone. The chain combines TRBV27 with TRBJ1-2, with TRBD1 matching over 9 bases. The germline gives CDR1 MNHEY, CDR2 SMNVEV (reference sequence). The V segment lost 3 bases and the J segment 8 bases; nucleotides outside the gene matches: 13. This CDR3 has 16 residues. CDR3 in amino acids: CASSFRAGQGPKGYTF. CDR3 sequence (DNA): TGTGCCAGCAGTTTCCGAGCAGGACAGGGGCCCAAGGGCTACACCTTC.

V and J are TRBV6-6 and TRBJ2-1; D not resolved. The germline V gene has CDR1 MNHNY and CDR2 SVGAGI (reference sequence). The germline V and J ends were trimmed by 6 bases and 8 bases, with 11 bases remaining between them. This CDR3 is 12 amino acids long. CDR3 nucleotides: TGTGCCAGCAGCCCCCCCAGCGATGAGCAGTTCTTC. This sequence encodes CASSPPSDEQFF.

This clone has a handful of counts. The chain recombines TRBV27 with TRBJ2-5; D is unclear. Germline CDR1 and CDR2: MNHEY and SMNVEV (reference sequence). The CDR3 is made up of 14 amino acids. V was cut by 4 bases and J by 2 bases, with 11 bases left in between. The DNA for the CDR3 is TGTGCCAGCAGTTCTCCTTACCCACAAGAGACCCAGTACTTC. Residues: CASSSPYPQETQYF.

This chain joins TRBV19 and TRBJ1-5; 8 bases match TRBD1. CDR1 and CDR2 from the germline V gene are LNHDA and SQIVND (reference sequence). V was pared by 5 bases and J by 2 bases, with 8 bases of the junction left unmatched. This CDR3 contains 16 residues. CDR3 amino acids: CASSDTWTGRNQPQHF. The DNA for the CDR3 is TGTGCCAGTAGTGACACTTGGACAGGGCGCAATCAGCCCCAGCATTTT. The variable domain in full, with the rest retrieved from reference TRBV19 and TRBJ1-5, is DGGITQSPKYLFRKEGQNVTLSCEQNLNHDAMYWYRQDPGQGLRLIYYSQIVNDFQKGDIAEGYSVSREKKESFPLTVTSAQKNPTAFYLCASSDTWTGRNQPQHFGDGTRLSIL.

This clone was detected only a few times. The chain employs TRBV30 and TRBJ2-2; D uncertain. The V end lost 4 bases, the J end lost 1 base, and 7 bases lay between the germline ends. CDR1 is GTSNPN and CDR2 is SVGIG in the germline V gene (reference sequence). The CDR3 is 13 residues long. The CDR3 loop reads CAWTALNTGELFF. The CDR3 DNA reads TGTGCCTGGACAGCATTGAACACCGGGGAGCTGTTTTTT.

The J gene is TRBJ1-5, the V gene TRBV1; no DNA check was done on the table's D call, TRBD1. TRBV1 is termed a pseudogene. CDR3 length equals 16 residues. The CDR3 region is CTSSQVQGASNQPQHF. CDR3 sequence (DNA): TGCACCAGCAGCCAAGTTCAGGGGGCTAGCAATCAGCCCCAGCATTTT.

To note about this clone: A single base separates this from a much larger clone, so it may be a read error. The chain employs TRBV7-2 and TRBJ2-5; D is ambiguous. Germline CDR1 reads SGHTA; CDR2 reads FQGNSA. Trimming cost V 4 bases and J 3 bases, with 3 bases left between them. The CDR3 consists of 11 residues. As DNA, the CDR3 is TGTGCCAGCAGCTCAAAAGAGACCCAGTACTTC. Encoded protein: CASSSKETQYF.

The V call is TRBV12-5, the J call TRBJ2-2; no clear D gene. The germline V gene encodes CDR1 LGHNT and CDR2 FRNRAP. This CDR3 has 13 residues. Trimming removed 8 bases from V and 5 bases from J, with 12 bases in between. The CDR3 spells CASSIMGTGELFF. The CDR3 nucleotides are TGTGCTAGTTCGATTATGGGTACCGGGGAGCTGTTTTTT.

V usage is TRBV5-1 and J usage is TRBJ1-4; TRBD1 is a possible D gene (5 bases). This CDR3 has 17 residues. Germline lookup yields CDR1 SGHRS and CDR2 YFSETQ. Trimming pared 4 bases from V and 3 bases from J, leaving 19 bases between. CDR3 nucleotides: TGCGCCAGCAGCCCCTACGGGGGAGCAACCCCTAATGAAAAACTGTTTTTT. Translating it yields CASSPYGGATPNEKLFF.

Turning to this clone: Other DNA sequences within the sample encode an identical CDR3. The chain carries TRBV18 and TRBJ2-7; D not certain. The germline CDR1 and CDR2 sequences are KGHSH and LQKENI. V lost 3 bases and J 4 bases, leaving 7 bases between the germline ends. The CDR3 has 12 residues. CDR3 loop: CASSPGGYEQYF. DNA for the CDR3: TGTGCCAGCTCACCGGGTGGATACGAGCAGTACTTC.

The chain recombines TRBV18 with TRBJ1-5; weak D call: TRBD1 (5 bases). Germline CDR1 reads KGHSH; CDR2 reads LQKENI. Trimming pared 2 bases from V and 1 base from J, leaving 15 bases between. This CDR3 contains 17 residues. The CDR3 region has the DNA TGTGCCAGCTCACCAGGCGTTGGGGGTAGGAGCAATCAGCCCCAGCATTTT. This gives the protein CASSPGVGGRSNQPQHF.

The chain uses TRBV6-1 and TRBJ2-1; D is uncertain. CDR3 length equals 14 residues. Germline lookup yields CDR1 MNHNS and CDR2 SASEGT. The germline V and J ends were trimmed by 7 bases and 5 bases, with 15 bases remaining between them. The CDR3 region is CASTSITSNNEQFF. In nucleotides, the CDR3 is TGTGCCAGCACTAGTATCACCTCTAACAATGAGCAGTTCTTC.

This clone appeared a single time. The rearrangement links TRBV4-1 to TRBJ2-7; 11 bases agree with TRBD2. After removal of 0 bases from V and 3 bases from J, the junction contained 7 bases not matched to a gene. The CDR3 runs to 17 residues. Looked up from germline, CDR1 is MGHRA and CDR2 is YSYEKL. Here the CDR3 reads CASSQDQTSGRLYEQYF. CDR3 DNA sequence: TGCGCCAGCAGCCAAGATCAAACTAGCGGGAGACTCTACGAGCAGTACTTC.

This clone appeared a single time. In nucleotides, the CDR3 is TGCGCCAGCAGCACCCGGGACTTACTGAACACTGAAGCTTTCTTT. Amino acids: CASSTRDLLNTEAFF. This chain links TRBV4-1 with TRBJ1-1, with TRBD1 as a possible D gene (5 bases). Germline CDR1 reads MGHRA; CDR2 reads YSYEKL. Deletions cut 5 bases from V and 0 bases from J, with 13 bases between. This CDR3 contains 15 residues.

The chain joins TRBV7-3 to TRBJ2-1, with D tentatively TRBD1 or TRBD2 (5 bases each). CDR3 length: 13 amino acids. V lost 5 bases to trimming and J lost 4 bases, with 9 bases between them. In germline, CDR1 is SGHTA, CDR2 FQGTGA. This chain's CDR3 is CASSRDGYNEQFF. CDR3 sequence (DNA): TGTGCCAGCAGCCGGGACGGTTACAATGAGCAGTTCTTC.

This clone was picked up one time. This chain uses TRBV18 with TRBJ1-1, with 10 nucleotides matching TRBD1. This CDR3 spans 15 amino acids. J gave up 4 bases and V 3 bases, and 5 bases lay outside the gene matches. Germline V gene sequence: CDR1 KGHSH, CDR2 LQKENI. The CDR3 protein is CASSPRQGARTEAFF. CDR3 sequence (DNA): TGTGCCAGCTCACCCCGACAGGGGGCCCGCACTGAAGCTTTCTTT.

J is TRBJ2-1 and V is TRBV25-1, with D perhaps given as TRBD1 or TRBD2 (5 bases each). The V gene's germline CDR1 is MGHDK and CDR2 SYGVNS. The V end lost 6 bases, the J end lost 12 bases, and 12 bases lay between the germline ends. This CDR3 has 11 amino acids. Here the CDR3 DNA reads TGTGCCAGCAGGACCCCGGGACGGCAGTTCTTC. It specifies CASRTPGRQFF.

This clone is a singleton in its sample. Written as DNA, the CDR3 is TGTGCCAGCAGTGGTGATAGCGGGAGAGTAAATGAGCAGTTCTTC. Protein: CASSGDSGRVNEQFF. V gene TRBV25-1 combines with J gene TRBJ2-1, with 9 bases aligning to TRBD2. CDR3 length: 15 amino acids. V lost 4 bases to trimming and J lost 7 bases; unmatched junction nucleotides: 8. Germline assignment: CDR1 MGHDK and CDR2 SYGVNS.

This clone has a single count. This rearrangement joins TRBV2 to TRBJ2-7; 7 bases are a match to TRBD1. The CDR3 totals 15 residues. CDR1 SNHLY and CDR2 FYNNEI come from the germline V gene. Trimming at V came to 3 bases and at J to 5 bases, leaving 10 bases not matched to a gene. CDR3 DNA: TGTGCCAGCAGTGAGGGGAGAGGACAGGCCCACGAGCAGTACTTC. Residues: CASSEGRGQAHEQYF.

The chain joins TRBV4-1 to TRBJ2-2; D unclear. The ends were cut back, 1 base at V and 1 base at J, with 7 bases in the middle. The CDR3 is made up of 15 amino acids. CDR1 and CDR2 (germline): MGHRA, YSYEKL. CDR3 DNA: TGCGCCAGCAGCCAAGGAAGGGTGAACACCGGGGAGCTGTTTTTT. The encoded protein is CASSQGRVNTGELFF.